A single sample is the source of the 2 T cell receptor beta chains below, sequenced in a study of cytomegalovirus exposure and HLA in healthy donors. A multiplex PCR was run with 60 Vbeta primers and 13 Jbeta primers. Repertoires were generated with immunoSEQ multiplex PCR, while TCRdb's copy carries only in-frame clones and drops some. The sample includes fewer than 90,000 clones, approximately 80% of them seen just once. What was sequenced was PBMCs. These receptors were collected from a human donor in good health.

The J gene is TRBJ1-2, the V gene TRBV11-2; D gene uncertain. Germline V gives CDR1 SGHAT, CDR2 FQNNGV. There are 13 residues in the CDR3. V gave up 3 bases and J gave up 8 bases, with 13 bases separating them. As DNA, the CDR3 is TGTGCCAGCAGCTTGACTGTTACTGGGGGCTACACCTTC. Translated: CASSLTVTGGYTF.

The table lists this clone with a count of one. The rearrangement links TRBV4-1 to TRBJ2-1, with 7 bases matching TRBD1. V lost 6 bases and J lost 7; bases outside the gene matches: 12. The CDR3 has 15 amino acids. CDR1 is MGHRA and CDR2 is YSYEKL in the germline V gene. The CDR3 nucleotides are TGCGCCAGCAGAGGCTTCGAGACAGGGATAAATGAGCAGTTCTTC. Translating gives CASRGFETGINEQFF.